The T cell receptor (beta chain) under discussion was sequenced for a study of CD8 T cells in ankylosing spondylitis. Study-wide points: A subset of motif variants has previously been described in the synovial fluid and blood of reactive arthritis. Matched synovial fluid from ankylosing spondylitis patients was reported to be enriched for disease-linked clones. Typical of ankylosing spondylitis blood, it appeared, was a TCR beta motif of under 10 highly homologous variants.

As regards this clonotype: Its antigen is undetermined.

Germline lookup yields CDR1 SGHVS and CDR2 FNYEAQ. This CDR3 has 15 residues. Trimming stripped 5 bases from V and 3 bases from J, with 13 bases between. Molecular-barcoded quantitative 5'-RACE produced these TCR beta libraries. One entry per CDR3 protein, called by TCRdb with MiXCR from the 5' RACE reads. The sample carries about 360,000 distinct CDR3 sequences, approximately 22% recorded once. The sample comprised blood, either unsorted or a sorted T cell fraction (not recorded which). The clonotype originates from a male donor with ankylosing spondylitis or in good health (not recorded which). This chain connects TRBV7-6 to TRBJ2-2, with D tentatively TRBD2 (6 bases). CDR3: CASSASGLYTGELFF. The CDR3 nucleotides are TGTGCCAGCAGCGCCTCGGGACTGTACACCGGGGAGCTGTTTTTT.